Following are 23 T cell receptor beta chains from one sample sequenced in a study of human T cells and chemical hapten exposure. MiXCR was run by TCRdb on the 5' RACE reads, yielding one entry per CDR3 protein. Among 130,000 or so distinct CDR3 sequences listed, 4.1% were seen once. Unfractionated whole blood was the source from which total RNA was extracted. These receptors were taken from a female donor in good health.

This clonotype was picked up many times. This rearrangement joins TRBV27 to TRBJ1-1, with TRBD1 matching over 10 bases. Germline loops: CDR1 MNHEY, CDR2 SMNVEV (reference sequence). CDR3 size: 14 residues. Unmatched junction bases numbered 7, after V lost 5 bases and J lost 7 bases. The CDR3 DNA reads TGTGCCAGCAGTGAGGGACAGGGGAGGGTTGAAGCTTTCTTT. Protein sequence: CASSEGQGRVEAFF.

This clonotype was seen more than once but under ten times. The gene calls are TRBV28 and TRBJ1-5; 7 nucleotides agree with TRBD1. CDR3 length equals 15 residues. Germline-derived CDR1 and CDR2 are MDHEN and SYDVKM. Trimming took 8 bases from V and 7 from J; bases not matched to a gene: 14. In DNA form, the CDR3 reads TGTGCCAGCCGAAGATACGACAGGGTCGCCCAGCCCCAGCATTTT. Amino acid sequence: CASRRYDRVAQPQHF.

This clonotype was recorded many times. The chain uses TRBV10-3 and TRBJ2-3; 13 bases line up with TRBD2. Trimming at V came to 7 bases and at J to 5 bases, leaving 9 bases not matched to a gene. CDR3 size: 16 residues. CDR1 is ENHRY and CDR2 is SYGVKD in the germline V gene. The CDR3, as DNA: TGTGCCATCACCTCAGGGACTAGCGGGGCAGGAGATACGCAGTATTTT. Translating it yields CAITSGTSGAGDTQYF.

This clonotype was observed many times. This chain connects TRBV12-3 or TRBV12-4 to TRBJ2-7, with D possibly matching TRBD2 (6 bases). This CDR3 contains 14 residues. V shed 1 base and J shed 3 bases, with 10 bases lying between them. CDR3 sequence: CASSLGGDLYEQYF. The CDR3, as DNA: TGTGCCAGCAGTTTAGGCGGGGATCTCTACGAGCAGTACTTC.

This clonotype has a count of ten or more. The chain carries TRBV10-3 and TRBJ2-5; perhaps D is TRBD1 or TRBD2 (5 bases each). Between the trimmed V and J ends, which lost 0 bases and 3 bases, there was a span of 8 bases. Germline CDR1 reads ENHRY; CDR2 reads SYGVKD. The CDR3 spans 14 residues. CDR3 nucleotides: TGTGCCATCAGTGAGTCCGGGACCAAAGAGACCCAGTACTTC. It codes for CAISESGTKETQYF.

The CDR3 loop is CASSLKRNQPQHF. The CDR3 coding sequence is TGTGCCAGCAGTTTAAAGCGGAATCAGCCCCAGCATTTT. The chain combines TRBV12-3 or TRBV12-4 with TRBJ1-5; D call uncertain. V dropped 2 bases and J dropped 4 bases, with 6 bases sitting between them. This CDR3 contains 13 residues.

This clonotype was seen many times. The chain is built from TRBV28 and TRBJ1-5; no reliable D call. CDR1 MDHEN and CDR2 SYDVKM come from the germline V gene. The CDR3 sequence is 14 residues long. V gave up 4 bases and J gave up 1 base, with 8 bases separating them. CDR3 bases: TGTGCCAGCAGTTCCGAAGCAAGCAATCAGCCCCAGCATTTT. Its protein is CASSSEASNQPQHF. The full variable domain, rest sourced from reference TRBV28 and TRBJ1-5, is DVKVTQSSRYLVKRTGEKVFLECVQDMDHENMFWYRQDPGLGLRLIYFSYDVKMKEKGDIPEGYSVSREKKERFSLILESASTNQTSMYLCASSSEASNQPQHFGDGTRLSIL.

The V call is TRBV30, the J call TRBJ1-3; D gene uncertain. This CDR3 contains 13 residues. V lost 1 base and J 3 bases, leaving 7 bases between the germline ends. Germline CDR1 is GTSNPN and CDR2 is SVGIG (reference sequence). The CDR3 nucleotides are TGTGCCTGGAGTGGACCGTTTGGAAACACCATATATTTT. This encodes CAWSGPFGNTIYF.

With respect to this clonotype: Given a much more abundant clone one base away, this may be a read error. The rearrangement joins TRBV3-1 to TRBJ1-1, with D maybe TRBD1 (6 bases). This CDR3 has 12 amino acids. CDR1 LGHDT and CDR2 YNNKEL come from the germline V gene (reference sequence). The CDR3 sequence is CDSSGDTQKAFF. DNA for the CDR3: TGTGACAGCAGCGGGGACACGCAGAAAGCTTTCTTT.

This clonotype was detected many times. The chain joins TRBV7-2 to TRBJ2-3; D call uncertain. Germline CDR1 reads SGHTA; CDR2 reads FQGNSA. Trimming left V 7 bases short and J 1 base short, with 15 bases between. This CDR3 region has 15 residues. The CDR3 sequence: CASTWGSTGTDTQYF. The CDR3 coding sequence is TGTGCCAGCACCTGGGGAAGTACGGGCACAGATACGCAGTATTTT.

This clonotype was observed a few times. DNA for the CDR3: TGTGCCTGGAGTCCCGGGACAGGAGGGGGCTACACCTTC. Amino acid sequence: CAWSPGTGGGYTF. This sequence joins TRBV30 and TRBJ1-2; 8 bases map to TRBD1. V trimming: 2 bases; J trimming: 8 bases; junction bases outside the gene matches: 7. The CDR3 totals 13 residues. In germline, CDR1 is GTSNPN, CDR2 SVGIG (reference sequence).

This clonotype was observed many times. V and J are TRBV29-1 and TRBJ1-1; D is uncertain. The CDR3 totals 13 residues. Germline CDR1 is SQVTM and CDR2 is ANQGSEA. The V end lost 5 bases, the J end lost 1 base, and 11 bases lay between the germline ends. The CDR3 is CSVTLMRNTEAFF. Here the CDR3 DNA reads TGCAGCGTTACCCTTATGAGGAACACTGAAGCTTTCTTT.

This clonotype was found many times. The V call is TRBV7-2, the J call TRBJ2-1; tentative D call: TRBD2 (6 bases). This CDR3 comprises 15 residues. Trimming left V 5 bases short and J 4 bases short, with 15 bases between. Germline V gene sequence: CDR1 SGHTA, CDR2 FQGNSA. DNA of the CDR3: TGTGCCAGCAGCCCCCGGGACTTATTTTACAATGAGCAGTTCTTC. This encodes CASSPRDLFYNEQFF.

This clonotype appeared many times. This chain links TRBV5-1 with TRBJ2-7; D is unresolved. This CDR3 has 15 residues. Trimming shortened V by 7 bases and J by 5 bases, and 22 bases separated the two germline ends. The germline V gene encodes CDR1 SGHRS and CDR2 YFSETQ. The CDR3 loop reads CASSPAGAEYDEQYF. In DNA, the CDR3 is TGCGCCAGCTCCCCGGCTGGAGCCGAATATGACGAGCAGTACTTC.

This clonotype was detected ten times or more. The genes are TRBV20-1 and TRBJ2-2, with TRBD1 matching 9 bases. Unmatched junction bases numbered 2, after V lost 3 bases and J lost 0 bases. CDR1 and CDR2 from the germline V gene are DFQATT and SNEGSKA (reference sequence). The CDR3 has 15 amino acids. The CDR3 region is CSARDRGANTGELFF. The CDR3 region has the DNA TGCAGTGCTAGGGACAGGGGAGCGAACACCGGGGAGCTGTTTTTT.

This clonotype was observed at least ten times. V gene TRBV10-3 combines with J gene TRBJ2-2; 8 bases align to TRBD1. V was pared by 3 bases and J by 6 bases, with 9 bases of the junction left unmatched. Germline values: CDR1 ENHRY, CDR2 SYGVKD. The CDR3 has 16 amino acids. The CDR3, as DNA: TGTGCCATCAGTGACTTAGGAACGACAGGGGCCGGGGAGCTGTTTTTT. Translating gives CAISDLGTTGAGELFF.

This clonotype was counted at least ten times. This sequence joins TRBV12-3 or TRBV12-4 and TRBJ1-1; D is unresolved. CDR3 length: 15 amino acids. The V end lost 4 bases, the J end lost 1 base, and 13 bases lay between the germline ends. The DNA for the CDR3 is TGTGCCAGCAGTTCCCTCGGACTGCCGAACACTGAAGCTTTCTTT. Amino acids: CASSSLGLPNTEAFF.

This clonotype was seen more than once but under ten times. This chain uses TRBV7-2 with TRBJ1-2; a weak D match, TRBD1 (6 bases). Trimming removed 5 bases from V and 0 bases from J, with 22 bases in between. CDR1 SGHTA and CDR2 FQGNSA come from the germline V gene. This CDR3 is built from 18 residues. CDR3 residues: CASSPRTAYIPPNYGYTF. The CDR3 DNA is TGTGCCAGCAGCCCCCGGACAGCCTACATCCCACCTAACTATGGCTACACCTTC.

This chain uses TRBV7-9 with TRBJ1-1, with a possible D match to TRBD1 (5 bases). The CDR3 extends over 15 amino acids. V shed 3 bases and J shed 8 bases, with 19 bases lying between them. Germline V gene sequence: CDR1 SEHNR, CDR2 FQNEAQ (reference sequence). CDR3 DNA sequence: TGTGCCAGCAGCTTCAGCCGAGGCAGGGAACTAGAAGCTTTCTTT. Encoded protein: CASSFSRGRELEAFF.

The J gene is TRBJ2-1, the V gene TRBV12-3 or TRBV12-4; TRBD2 aligns across 8 bases. V trimming: 3 bases; J trimming: 1 base; junction bases outside the gene matches: 11. CDR3 size: 18 residues. CDR3 DNA sequence: TGTGCCAGCAGTTTTCCATCCTCGGGGGGGAGGTCCTACAATGAGCAGTTCTTC. Residues: CASSFPSSGGRSYNEQFF.

This clonotype was found a few times. V usage is TRBV14 and J usage is TRBJ2-1; 15 bases fit TRBD2. Unmatched junction bases numbered 9, after V lost 3 bases and J lost 0 bases. Germline V gene data show CDR1 as SGHDN and CDR2 as FVKESK. The CDR3 spans 20 residues. The CDR3 spells CASSQFSGTSGGSSYNEQFF. CDR3 sequence (DNA): TGTGCCAGCAGCCAGTTCAGTGGGACTAGCGGGGGGAGCTCCTACAATGAGCAGTTCTTC.

This clonotype was counted at least ten times. J is TRBJ1-2 and V is TRBV7-2; D possibly corresponds to TRBD1 (6 bases). Germline CDR1 is SGHTA and CDR2 is FQGNSA. The germline V and J ends were trimmed by 3 bases and 4 bases, with 15 bases remaining between them. The CDR3 has 15 amino acids. CDR3 protein: CASSLQPRGAYGYTF. CDR3 coding DNA: TGTGCCAGCAGCTTGCAGCCCAGGGGAGCCTATGGCTACACCTTC.

This clonotype was found a few times. The V gene is TRBV4-1, the J gene TRBJ2-5; possibly TRBD2 for D (5 bases). Trimming cost V 0 bases and J 2 bases, with 10 bases left between them. Germline CDR1 MGHRA, CDR2 YSYEKL. The CDR3 runs to 15 residues. The CDR3 region has the DNA TGCGCCAGCAGCCAAGAACTAGTGTTTCAAGAGACCCAGTACTTC. The encoded protein is CASSQELVFQETQYF.